This T cell receptor beta chain emerged from a study of regulatory T cells in long-lasting Graves disease (dated by TCRdb to the early 2020s). With regard to the full study: Persistent Graves' disease was defined as antithyroid drug treatment for over 5 years with persistently positive TSH receptor autoantibodies. The study was registered as a clinical trial and conducted in China. A total of 33 samples underwent TCR sequencing, from 13 patients with persistent Graves' disease and approximately 20 patients with newly diagnosed Graves' disease. This study used TCR sequencing and RNA sequencing of peripheral blood to compare persistent Graves' disease patients against newly diagnosed Graves' disease patients. On average, persistent Graves' disease patients in the clinical cohort had been on antithyroid drugs for approximately ten years. What the authors observed across the whole study: Persistent Graves' disease patients showed lower TCR Shannon entropy and fewer highly expanded clones than newly diagnosed patients, suggesting clonal expansion. More public clonotypes were shared among persistent patients (roughly 2,900) than among newly diagnosed patients (roughly 1,000). Persistent disease showed preferential use of TRBV28, TRBJ1-2 and TRBJ2-5, whereas newly diagnosed disease favored TRBV20-1 and TRBJ2-1. Only the TCR beta chain was sequenced and analyzed. Only peripheral blood was studied, because thyroid tissue, the primary lesion, was inaccessible. As a limitation, the authors acknowledged that the small sample size may reduce accuracy.

Details on this clonotype: Its antigen is not yet known. Base quality data are lacking; no much larger clone is found one base away.

Interpreted using the paper, the time point label stands for: persistent/refractory GD, antithyroid drugs over 5 years with positive TRAb. For both TCR sequencing and RNA sequencing, RNA was extracted from PBMCs using TRIzol. The diagnosis of Graves' disease was made according to American Thyroid Association guidelines. Recruitment of patients was carried out at an endocrinology department in Xi'an, China. Each patient gave approximately 9.7 milliliters of peripheral blood, collected in an EDTA anticoagulant tube. Ficoll Paque Plus density gradient separation was used to isolate PBMCs, and no further T cell sorting was done. RNA quality was checked with an Agilent 2100 Bioanalyzer and agarose gel, and concentration with a NanoDrop 2000. The CDR3 holds 13 amino acids from the cysteine to the phenylalanine. The DNA shown is the 39-base CDR3, in frame from base 1. For CDR1 and CDR2, the germline V gene (reference sequence) lists MNHEY and SMNVEV.

The protocol used for the library was multiplex PCR. The instrument given in TCRdb is Illumina HiSeq 4000. CDR3 regions were amplified by Arm-PCR with iRepertoire HTBI primers to construct TCR beta libraries. Gel purification was performed on PCR products prior to sequencing. The original methods were these. Gene usage analysis of CDR3 amino acid clonotypes used the approximately 62 TRBV and approximately 13 TRBJ segments found across samples. Filtered high-quality paired reads were merged into contigs using COPE and FqMerger. BLAST was used to align contigs to the IMGT TRBV, TRBD and TRBJ reference genes, and CDR3 was defined following IMGT. Any clonotype with a frequency above 0.1% was classified as a highly expanded clone. Shannon entropy was used to measure repertoire diversity, and the Gini coefficient was used to measure V-J evenness. Public clonotypes were defined as clonotypes shared by more than one individual. The public reads were reanalyzed by TCRdb: fastp trimming at Q25, MiXCR alignment, in-frame beta chains only. Each record represents a unique CDR3 protein, reported with the most common genes and DNA among its rows. The V and J calls follow TCRdb's processing rather than the paper's. The sample table shows some 450,000 distinct CDR3 sequences, and 20% to 25% are seen once. The ten largest clones add up to approximately 28% of the sample.

The rearranged chain carries TRBV27 and TRBJ2-7; the junction holds 7 bases that match TRBD1. The sequencing here drew on peripheral blood mononuclear cells (PBMCs), taken when the disease was refractory, from a patient treated with antithyroid drugs. The receptor was isolated from a female donor with Graves disease. Here the CDR3 is given as CSHRGGPSYEQYF. The base sequence is TGTTCTCATAGAGGGGGCCCCTCCTACGAGCAGTACTTC.